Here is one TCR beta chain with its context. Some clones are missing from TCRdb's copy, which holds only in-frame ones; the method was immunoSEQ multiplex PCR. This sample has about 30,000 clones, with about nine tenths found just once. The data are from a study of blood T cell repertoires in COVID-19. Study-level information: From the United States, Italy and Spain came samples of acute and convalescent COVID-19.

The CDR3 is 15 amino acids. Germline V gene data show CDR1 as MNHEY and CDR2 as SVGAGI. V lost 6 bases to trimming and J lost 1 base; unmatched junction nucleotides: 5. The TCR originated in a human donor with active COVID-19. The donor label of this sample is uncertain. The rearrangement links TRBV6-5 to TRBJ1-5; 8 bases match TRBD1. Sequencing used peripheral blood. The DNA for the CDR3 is TGTGCCAGCAGGGTGGACAGGGCAAGCAATCAGCCCCAGCATTTT. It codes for CASRVDRASNQPQHF.